This TCR beta chain came from a study of CD8 T cells in ankylosing spondylitis. Study-wide points: Prior literature has documented some motif variants in synovial fluid and blood from reactive arthritis. Characteristic of ankylosing spondylitis blood, it appeared, was a TCR beta motif comprising eight highly homologous variants.

Each CDR3 protein is one row after TCRdb ran MiXCR on the 5' RACE reads. The sample shows approximately 520,000 distinct CDR3 sequences, about 5.4% of them seen only once. This clonotype came up many times. Its target is not known. The CDR3 spans 15 residues. Trimming pared 1 base from V and 1 base from J, leaving 8 bases between. Germline CDR1 and CDR2: SGHTA and FQGNSA. Material: blood, either unsorted or a sorted T cell fraction (not recorded which). The TCR sequence derives from a male donor with ankylosing spondylitis. The V call is TRBV7-2, the J call TRBJ1-3; D is possibly TRBD1 (6 bases). CDR3 amino acids: CASSLETGSGNTIYF. The CDR3 DNA is TGTGCCAGCAGCTTAGAGACAGGTTCTGGAAACACCATATATTTT.